The 30 T cell receptor beta chains below all came from one sample that was sequenced in a study of blood T cells in healthy people across ages. A sample-barcoded 5' primer and a J-beta primer mix were used in a second PCR of roughly 6 to 11 cycles. MiXCR, run by TCRdb on the 5' RACE reads, gives a single entry per CDR3 protein. The profile shows around 600,000 distinct CDR3 sequences, around 50% of them singletons. Sequencing was performed on blood. Receptor source: a man older than 75 in good health.

The chain links TRBV20-1 to TRBJ2-7, with unresolved D. CDR1 DFQATT and CDR2 SNEGSKA come from the germline V gene (reference sequence). The V and J ends lost 2 bases and 7 bases respectively, with 15 bases between them. The CDR3 is 13 amino acids. CDR3 bases: TGCAGTGCTAGATGGCAGCCTGGGATGGAGCAGTACTTC. The encoded protein is CSARWQPGMEQYF.

This clonotype was counted a few times. A read error may produce the germline difference seen at one junction end. J is TRBJ2-5 and V is TRBV6-5; perhaps TRBD1 as D (5 bases). Gene TRBJ2-7 matches the end of the DNA better, so the J call may be wrong. The CDR3 is 15 amino acids. The V gene's germline CDR1 is MNHEY and CDR2 SVGAGI. The CDR3, as DNA: TGTACCAGCAGGACACGCTTGGTGGGCCCCTACGAGCAGTACTTC. This gives the protein CTSRTRLVGPYEQYF.

This clonotype is a singleton in its sample. The chain combines TRBV5-1 with TRBJ2-7; tentative D call: TRBD2 (5 bases). V was pared by 4 bases and J by 5 bases, with 16 bases between. From germline, CDR1 is SGHRS and CDR2 YFSETQ. CDR3 size: 14 residues. CDR3 DNA: TGCGCCAGCAGCCTAACTATGGGAGCCGACGAGCAGTACTTC. Its protein product is CASSLTMGADEQYF.

The chain combines TRBV7-9 with TRBJ2-3; D uncertain. Germline V gives CDR1 SEHNR, CDR2 FQNEAQ (reference sequence). V shed 5 bases and J shed 4 bases, with 13 bases lying between them. The CDR3 covers 14 residues. CDR3 protein: CASSLVAAADTQYF. The CDR3 DNA is TGTGCCAGCAGCCTTGTGGCGGCAGCAGATACGCAGTATTTT.

The rearrangement joins TRBV30 to TRBJ2-4; D ambiguous. The J call may be mistaken, given a closer DNA end match to TRBJ2-7. The CDR3 sequence is 11 residues long. Germline V CDR1 and CDR2: GTSNPN, SVGIG (reference sequence). The chain's CDR3 is CARSWENEQYF. Here the CDR3 DNA reads TGTGCCAGGTCGTGGGAAAACGAGCAGTACTTC.

This clonotype has just a few counts. The CDR3 loop is CASSYSVASYEQYF. DNA of the CDR3: TGTGCCAGCAGTTACTCAGTCGCCTCCTACGAGCAGTACTTC. V usage is TRBV6-6 and J usage is TRBJ2-7; D is unresolved. CDR1 MNHNY and CDR2 SVGAGI come from the germline V gene (reference sequence). Between the trimmed V and J ends, which lost 0 bases and 0 bases, there was a span of 6 bases. The CDR3 length is 14 residues.

This clonotype was observed a handful of times. This CDR3 is CSARRTGDVQPQHF. CDR3 DNA: TGCAGTGCTAGGCGGACAGGGGATGTTCAGCCCCAGCATTTT. The rearrangement joins TRBV20-1 to TRBJ1-5; 9 nucleotides align to TRBD1. CDR1 DFQATT and CDR2 SNEGSKA come from the germline V gene (reference sequence). J lost 6 bases, V lost 3 bases, and 6 bases had no gene match. The CDR3 totals 14 residues.

The chain is built from TRBV10-3 and TRBJ1-1; possibly TRBD1 for D (5 bases). The CDR3 is made up of 14 amino acids. CDR1 is ENHRY and CDR2 is SYGVKD in the germline V gene. Trimming cost V 10 bases and J 2 bases, with 17 bases left between them. This chain's CDR3 is CASAGRVGNTEAFF. CDR3 bases: TGTGCCAGCGCAGGGAGGGTGGGTAACACTGAAGCTTTCTTT.

The rearrangement joins TRBV20-1 to TRBJ2-3; 15 bases align to TRBD2. Germline CDR1 and CDR2: DFQATT and SNEGSKA (reference sequence). The V gene end was trimmed by 6 bases and the J gene end by 4 bases; junction bases not matched to a gene: 11. The CDR3 is made up of 17 amino acids. CDR3: CSAVGLAGGPLADTQYF. CDR3 coding DNA: TGCAGTGCCGTCGGACTAGCGGGAGGGCCCCTCGCAGATACGCAGTATTTT.

The V call is TRBV7-2, the J call TRBJ2-6; D remains ambiguous. The CDR3 loop spans 13 amino acids. Trimming cost V 5 bases and J 4 bases, with 6 bases left between them. Looked up from germline, CDR1 is SGHTA and CDR2 is FQGNSA. In DNA form, the CDR3 reads TGTGCCAGCAGCCCCGAAGGGGCCAACGTCCTGACTTTC. It specifies CASSPEGANVLTF. The variable domain in full, with the rest retrieved from reference TRBV7-2 and TRBJ2-6, is GAGVSQSPSNKVTEKGKDVELRCDPISGHTALYWYRQSLGQGLEFLIYFQGNSAPDKSGLPSDRFSAERTGGSVSTLTIQRTQQEDSAVYLCASSPEGANVLTFGAGSRLTVL.

As concerns this clonotype: The junction departs from germline at one end; a sequencing error may be responsible. V and J are TRBV5-1 and TRBJ2-6; no reliable D call. CDR3 length: 15 residues. Germline V gene sequence: CDR1 SGHRS, CDR2 YFSETQ. CDR3 nucleotide sequence: TGCGTCAGCAGCTCCGTAATAGGTGGGGCCAACGTCCTGACTTTC. This sequence encodes CVSSSVIGGANVLTF. The variable domain in full, with the rest retrieved from reference TRBV5-1 and TRBJ2-6, is KAGVTQTPRYLIKTRGQQVTLSCSPISGHRSVSWYQQTPGQGLQFLFEYFSETQRNKGNFPGRFSGRQFSNSRSEMNVSTLELGDSALYLCVSSSVIGGANVLTFGAGSRLTVL.

This chain links TRBV6-2 or TRBV6-3 with TRBJ2-3; perhaps D is TRBD1 or TRBD2 (5 bases each). From germline, CDR1 is MNHEY and CDR2 SVGEGT. The V end lost 6 bases, the J end lost 2 bases, and 9 bases lay between the germline ends. The CDR3 covers 13 residues. As DNA, the CDR3 is TGTGCCAGCAGGAGCGGACACACAGATACGCAGTATTTT. It translates to CASRSGHTDTQYF.

The rearrangement uses TRBV7-9 and TRBJ2-5; the D is unclear. CDR1 and CDR2 (germline): SEHNR, FQNEAQ (reference sequence). V lost 2 bases and J 0 bases, leaving 1 base between the germline ends. This CDR3 has 12 amino acids. The CDR3 reads CASSLHQETQYF. The CDR3 DNA sequence: TGTGCCAGCAGCTTACACCAAGAGACCCAGTACTTC.

The V gene is TRBV6-5, the J gene TRBJ2-7; weak D call: TRBD1 (6 bases). This CDR3 region has 12 residues. Germline loops: CDR1 MNHEY, CDR2 SVGAGI. V lost 6 bases, J lost 8 bases, and 14 bases lay in between. CDR3 amino acids: CASSRTRDKQYF. The CDR3 DNA is TGTGCCAGCAGCCGAACTAGGGACAAGCAGTACTTC.

The chain is built from TRBV20-1 and TRBJ2-1, with D maybe TRBD1 (6 bases). The CDR3 length is 15 residues. Germline assignment: CDR1 DFQATT and CDR2 SNEGSKA (reference sequence). The germline V and J ends were trimmed by 3 bases and 8 bases, with 20 bases remaining between them. In DNA form, the CDR3 reads TGCAGTGCTAGTAGACAGGTTTCACACGGGGATGAGCAGTTCTTC. Translated: CSASRQVSHGDEQFF.

This clonotype was recorded a few times. This chain connects TRBV2 to TRBJ1-1; 7 bases are shared with TRBD1. The J segment lost 6 bases and the V segment lost 4 bases, leaving 5 bases of the junction unmatched. CDR1 SNHLY and CDR2 FYNNEI come from the germline V gene. This CDR3 spans 13 amino acids. CDR3 region: CASSVDRVSEAFF. The CDR3 DNA sequence: TGTGCCAGCAGTGTCGACAGGGTATCTGAAGCTTTCTTT.

This clonotype was seen a few times. The rearrangement joins TRBV12-3 or TRBV12-4 to TRBJ1-4; a weak D match, TRBD1 (5 bases). The V end lost 11 bases, the J end lost 5 bases, and 18 bases lay between the germline ends. This CDR3 has 14 amino acids. This CDR3 is CAGPSGVVNEKLFF. CDR3 DNA: TGTGCCGGACCTTCGGGGGTCGTGAATGAAAAACTGTTTTTT.

J is TRBJ2-5 and V is TRBV7-2, with TRBD1 identical over 10 bases. The CDR3 sequence is 15 residues long. After removal of 4 bases from V and 5 bases from J, the junction contained 7 bases not matched to a gene. Germline-derived CDR1 and CDR2 are SGHTA and FQGNSA. CDR3 residues: CASSSTRTGGETQYF. In nucleotides, the CDR3 is TGTGCCAGCAGCTCCACTCGGACAGGGGGGGAGACCCAGTACTTC. The full variable domain, rest sourced from reference TRBV7-2 and TRBJ2-5, is GAGVSQSPSNKVTEKGKDVELRCDPISGHTALYWYRQSLGQGLEFLIYFQGNSAPDKSGLPSDRFSAERTGGSVSTLTIQRTQQEDSAVYLCASSSTRTGGETQYFGPGTRLLVL.

The chain is built from TRBV7-2 and TRBJ2-7; TRBD1 matches at 8 bases. This CDR3 has 16 amino acids. The V and J ends lost 5 bases and 0 bases, in that order; junction bases with no gene match: 9. Germline V gene lookup returns CDR1 SGHTA and CDR2 FQGNSA. CDR3 nucleotides: TGTGCCAGCAGCCAGGTGGGACAGGCCTACTCCTACGAGCAGTACTTC. Encoded protein: CASSQVGQAYSYEQYF. The full variable domain, rest sourced from reference TRBV7-2 and TRBJ2-7, is GAGVSQSPSNKVTEKGKDVELRCDPISGHTALYWYRQSLGQGLEFLIYFQGNSAPDKSGLPSDRFSAERTGGSVSTLTIQRTQQEDSAVYLCASSQVGQAYSYEQYFGPGTRLTVT.

This clonotype was detected only a few times. The V gene is TRBV20-1, the J gene TRBJ2-1; 9 nucleotides align to TRBD2. The V gene end was trimmed by 0 bases and the J gene end by 5 bases; junction bases not matched to a gene: 8. Germline CDR1 DFQATT, CDR2 SNEGSKA (reference sequence). The CDR3 spans 16 residues. CDR3 protein: CSARDPRTSADNEQFF. In DNA, the CDR3 is TGCAGTGCTAGAGATCCTAGGACTAGCGCCGACAATGAGCAGTTCTTC.

V usage is TRBV12-3 or TRBV12-4 and J usage is TRBJ2-3, with D possibly being TRBD2 (7 bases). Trimming stripped 6 bases from V and 8 bases from J, with 24 bases between. The CDR3 contains 16 residues. The CDR3, as DNA: TGTGCCAGCAGCAGAACGAGGGGGGGGTGGCTGGTTACGCAGTATTTT. Translated: CASSRTRGGWLVTQYF.

Ten or more counts support this clonotype. The CDR3 spells CASIPTGANTDTQYF. The CDR3 DNA is TGTGCCAGCATCCCTACAGGGGCGAACACAGATACGCAGTATTTT. The chain is built from TRBV7-2 and TRBJ2-3, with TRBD1 identical over 7 bases. The length of the CDR3 is 15 residues. Trimming took 7 bases from V and 2 from J; bases not matched to a gene: 9. The germline CDR1 and CDR2 sequences are SGHTA and FQGNSA.

Only one count was recorded for this clonotype. A read error is possible here, since a much larger clone lies one base away. This chain links TRBV6-6 with TRBJ1-2; D ambiguous. Germline CDR1 reads MNHNY; CDR2 reads SVGAGI (reference sequence). The CDR3 consists of 12 residues. As DNA, the CDR3 is TGTGCCAGCGGATACAGATCCTATGGCTGCACCTTC. Translated: CASGYRSYGCTF.

This chain connects TRBV20-1 to TRBJ2-5; no clear D. CDR1 and CDR2 from the germline V gene are DFQATT and SNEGSKA (reference sequence). V was trimmed by 0 bases and J by 2 bases, leaving 10 bases between them. This CDR3 is built from 14 residues. This chain's CDR3 is CSARDAPRQETQYF. Here the CDR3 DNA reads TGCAGTGCTAGAGATGCGCCCCGGCAAGAGACCCAGTACTTC.

The chain employs TRBV7-2 and TRBJ2-1; 8 bases align to TRBD1. Germline values: CDR1 SGHTA, CDR2 FQGNSA. V was clipped by 2 bases and J by 14 bases; unmatched bases: 11. The CDR3 runs to 14 residues. The chain's CDR3 is CASSLRTGQGDEFF. The CDR3 nucleotides read TGTGCCAGCAGCTTAAGGACCGGACAGGGTGATGAGTTCTTC. Full variable domain (remainder filled in from reference TRBV7-2 and TRBJ2-1): GAGVSQSPSNKVTEKGKDVELRCDPISGHTALYWYRQSLGQGLEFLIYFQGNSAPDKSGLPSDRFSAERTGGSVSTLTIQRTQQEDSAVYLCASSLRTGQGDEFFGPGTRLTVL.

CDR3 in amino acids: CATSDPLAGTDTQYF. The DNA for the CDR3 is TGTGCCACCAGTGATCCCCTAGCGGGCACAGATACGCAGTATTTT. The chain combines TRBV24-1 with TRBJ2-3; 7 bases align to TRBD2. In germline, CDR1 is KGHDR, CDR2 SFDVKD. Trimming took 3 bases from V and 1 from J; bases not matched to a gene: 3. This CDR3 is 15 amino acids long.

This clonotype has more than one count but fewer than ten. This chain uses TRBV20-1 with TRBJ1-4; D gene ambiguous. This CDR3 has 17 residues. V lost 1 base and J 0 bases, leaving 15 bases between the germline ends. CDR1 is DFQATT and CDR2 is SNEGSKA in the germline V gene (reference sequence). DNA for the CDR3: TGCAGTGCTAGAGGGACGACATACCCAGCAACTAATGAAAAACTGTTTTTT. It codes for CSARGTTYPATNEKLFF.

This chain links TRBV5-1 with TRBJ2-3; 8 nucleotides match TRBD1. Germline V gene sequence: CDR1 SGHRS, CDR2 YFSETQ. J lost 0 bases, V lost 4 bases, and 7 bases had no gene match. The CDR3 totals 16 residues. Here the CDR3 reads CASSLRTGMSTDTQYF. The CDR3 bases are TGCGCCAGCAGCCTGAGGACAGGGATGAGCACAGATACGCAGTATTTT.

V usage is TRBV9 and J usage is TRBJ2-3; D perhaps matches TRBD1 (6 bases). The CDR3 length is 14 residues. V lost 0 bases and J 4 bases, leaving 9 bases between the germline ends. Germline CDR1 and CDR2: SGDLS and YYNGEE. Written as DNA, the CDR3 is TGTGCCAGCAGCGTAGGCTCAGGGGCAGATACGCAGTATTTT. Amino acid sequence: CASSVGSGADTQYF. The full variable domain, rest sourced from reference TRBV9 and TRBJ2-3, is DSGVTQTPKHLITATGQRVTLRCSPRSGDLSVYWYQQSLDQGLQFLIQYYNGEERAKGNILERFSAQQFPDLHSELNLSSLELGDSALYFCASSVGSGADTQYFGPGTRLTVL.

Remarks on this clonotype: A much larger clone differs by one base, so this may be a read error. This chain links TRBV6-6 with TRBJ1-5, with a tentative D call TRBD1 (5 bases). Trimming cost V 9 bases and J 6 bases, with 15 bases left between them. CDR1 is MNHNY and CDR2 is SVGAGI in the germline V gene (reference sequence). The CDR3 is made up of 13 amino acids. The CDR3 bases are TGTGCCAGTACCGTCGGCAGGGTTCAGCCCCAGCATTTT. Amino acid sequence: CASTVGRVQPQHF.